The 13 T cell receptor beta chains reported below all come from one sample, sequenced in a study of CD8 T cells in Susac syndrome. RNA amounts of about 0.5 to 1 ug underwent reverse transcription with random hexamers. TCRdb reanalysed the immunoSEQ multiplex PCR reads using MiXCR and keeps one entry per CDR3 protein. The sample includes about 180,000 distinct CDR3 sequences, over 90% of them seen just once. The sequencing input was CD4+ T cells from PBMCs. The receptors stem from a human donor with Susac syndrome.

This sequence joins TRBV7-9 and TRBJ1-1; D remains unclear. Per the germline V gene, CDR1 is SEHNR and CDR2 is FQNEAQ (reference sequence). The length of the CDR3 is 13 residues. Trimming removed 5 bases from V and 6 bases from J, with 13 bases in between. The CDR3, as DNA: TGTGCCAGCAGCCCACGGTCGTCGGCTGAAGCTTTCTTT. It is translated as CASSPRSSAEAFF.

V gene TRBV9 combines with J gene TRBJ2-7, with D possibly matching TRBD2 (5 bases). The germline V and J ends were trimmed by 0 bases and 7 bases, with 20 bases remaining between them. Germline assignment: CDR1 SGDLS and CDR2 YYNGEE. This CDR3 comprises 16 residues. Here the CDR3 DNA reads TGTGCCAGCAGCGTAGCGTCTGGAGTAGGGCCGGGGGAGCAGTACTTC. Amino acid sequence: CASSVASGVGPGEQYF. Drawing the rest from reference TRBV9 and TRBJ2-7, the complete variable domain is DSGVTQTPKHLITATGQRVTLRCSPRSGDLSVYWYQQSLDQGLQFLIQYYNGEERAKGNILERFSAQQFPDLHSELNLSSLELGDSALYFCASSVASGVGPGEQYFGPGTRLTVT.

The chain employs TRBV1 and TRBJ2-5; TRBD2 reflects the table's D call only, with no check against the DNA. TRBV1 has pseudogene status. This CDR3 comprises 15 residues. The DNA for the CDR3 is TGCACCAGCAGCCAAGTTAGCGGGGGGCAAGAGACCCAGTACTTC. It yields the protein CTSSQVSGGQETQYF.

The chain is built from TRBV6-5 and TRBJ2-1; 14 nucleotides agree with TRBD2. Germline values: CDR1 MNHEY, CDR2 SVGAGI. The trim removed 5 bases at V and 8 bases at J, leaving 5 bases unmatched. This CDR3 region has 15 residues. The CDR3 loop is CASSPGTSGSDEQFF. CDR3 nucleotides: TGTGCCAGCAGTCCCGGGACTAGCGGGAGCGATGAGCAGTTCTTC.

The CDR3 spells CSSTGRGNTIYF. Here the CDR3 DNA reads TGCAGTTCCACGGGGCGAGGAAACACCATATATTTT. The chain is built from TRBV20-1 and TRBJ1-3; a possible D gene is TRBD1 (5 bases). With 8 bases removed from V and 4 bases from J, the gap between germline ends came to 12 bases. Germline V gene lookup returns CDR1 DFQATT and CDR2 SNEGSKA (reference sequence). The CDR3 contains 12 residues.

This clonotype was counted only a few times. This chain uses TRBV6-5 with TRBJ1-1; a possible D gene is TRBD1 (5 bases). Trimming left V 2 bases short and J 2 bases short, with 9 bases between. CDR3 length: 14 amino acids. Germline CDR1 MNHEY, CDR2 SVGAGI. The CDR3, as DNA: TGTGCCAGCAGTTACCCGGGGGTAAACACTGAAGCTTTCTTT. It translates to CASSYPGVNTEAFF.

CDR3 nucleotides: TGTGCCTGGAGTGTCCGGGGTACCGGGGCCAACGTCCTGACTTTC. Amino acid sequence: CAWSVRGTGANVLTF. This chain joins TRBV30 and TRBJ2-6, with D tentatively TRBD2 (5 bases). CDR3 length: 15 residues. Trimming pared 0 bases from V and 4 bases from J, leaving 10 bases between. Germline V gene data show CDR1 as GTSNPN and CDR2 as SVGIG (reference sequence).

V gene TRBV2 combines with J gene TRBJ1-4; D perhaps matches TRBD1 (5 bases). Germline V gene lookup returns CDR1 SNHLY and CDR2 FYNNEI. This CDR3 contains 13 residues. The germline V and J ends were trimmed by 3 bases and 3 bases, with 5 bases remaining between them. In nucleotides, the CDR3 is TGTGCCAGCAGTGAGGGGCCTAATGAAAAACTGTTTTTT. Amino acids: CASSEGPNEKLFF. The full variable domain, rest sourced from reference TRBV2 and TRBJ1-4, is EPEVTQTPSHQVTQMGQEVILRCVPISNHLYFYWYRQILGQKVEFLVSFYNNEISEKSEIFDDQFSVERPDGSNFTLKIRSTKLEDSAMYFCASSEGPNEKLFFGSGTQLSVL.

The rearrangement links TRBV9 to TRBJ1-2, with 9 bases fitting TRBD1. The CDR3 length is 15 residues. CDR1 is SGDLS, CDR2 YYNGEE, per germline. J was trimmed by 6 bases and V by 3 bases; bases with no gene match: 9. As DNA, the CDR3 is TGTGCCAGCAGCGAGGGGGACAGGGCGCTGCATGGCTACACCTTC. Protein: CASSEGDRALHGYTF.

The gene calls are TRBV10-3 and TRBJ2-3; D is ambiguous. The CDR3 loop spans 13 amino acids. The germline V and J ends were trimmed by 0 bases and 3 bases, with 4 bases remaining between them. Germline CDR1 ENHRY, CDR2 SYGVKD. For the CDR3, the DNA is TGTGCCATCAGTGAGTCGGGTACAGATACGCAGTATTTT. Protein: CAISESGTDTQYF.

The J gene is TRBJ2-5, the V gene TRBV5-1; tentatively, D is TRBD2 (6 bases). Trimming removed 0 bases at V and 1 base at J, with 10 bases between. The CDR3 covers 15 residues. CDR1 is SGHRS, CDR2 YFSETQ, per germline. The CDR3 spells CASSLVADRQETQYF. CDR3 nucleotides: TGCGCCAGCAGCTTGGTAGCGGATCGCCAAGAGACCCAGTACTTC. The whole variable domain, remainder taken from reference TRBV5-1 and TRBJ2-5, is KAGVTQTPRYLIKTRGQQVTLSCSPISGHRSVSWYQQTPGQGLQFLFEYFSETQRNKGNFPGRFSGRQFSNSRSEMNVSTLELGDSALYLCASSLVADRQETQYFGPGTRLLVL.

The CDR3 reads CASSLRQGGAGELFF. The CDR3 DNA sequence: TGTGCCAGCAGCCTCCGACAGGGGGGAGCCGGGGAGCTGTTTTTT. V usage is TRBV6-2 or TRBV6-3 and J usage is TRBJ2-2, with 9 bases identical to TRBD1. The CDR3 has 15 residues. Germline V gene lookup returns CDR1 MNHEY and CDR2 SVGEGT. V dropped 6 bases and J dropped 6; count of bases not matched to a gene: 8.

The rearrangement uses TRBV20-1 and TRBJ2-3; D uncertain. Germline CDR1 reads DFQATT; CDR2 reads SNEGSKA (reference sequence). V lost 7 bases and J lost 2, with 16 bases in between. This CDR3 has 14 residues. CDR3 bases: TGCAGTGTACCGGCCCTGCACGCCACAGATACGCAGTATTTT. As protein: CSVPALHATDTQYF.